This TCR beta chain was sequenced for a study of identical twins (dated by TCRdb to 2016 to 2017). General notes on the study: The study deep-sequenced TCR alpha and beta repertoires from monozygotic twins, unrelated adults of various ages and cord blood to test whether fetal clonotypes persist. Replicate twin experiments were performed at different times using different library preparation protocols to rule out contamination. General findings and caveats noted by the study authors: In beta out-of-frame sequences, excess twin sharing was weaker, because having fewer shared sequences lowered the signal-to-noise ratio. Compared with coincidental sharing between unrelated individuals, an excess of low generation-probability sequences was observed among out-of-frame TCR alpha sequences shared between twins. In monozygotic twins, recombination models systematically underestimated out-of-frame TCR alpha sharing, but the models matched the sharing seen between unrelated individuals. Zero-insertion analyses could be partly confounded by invariant T cells such as MAIT and iNKT, although diverse VJ usage argued against such confounding for most clonotypes. Abundant cord blood beta clonotypes had fewer insertions, young adult naive repertoires showed a similar but weaker trend, and memory repertoires showed no such trend. Because the same donors could not be followed over many years, the conclusions depended on cross-sectional statistical analysis.

The junction shows trimming of 3 bases on V and 2 bases on J, and the gene matches do not reach 10 bases of it. In the germline V gene, CDR1 corresponds to LGHNA and CDR2 to YSLEER. Counted from cysteine to phenylalanine, this CDR3 has 16 amino acids. Only the CDR3 region is kept as DNA, spanning 48 bases read in frame from base 1. This clonotype has more than one count but fewer than ten. Its binding antigen is unknown. The input lacks base qualities; no much larger clone sits a single base away. Every donor was a healthy Caucasian. Three pairs of female monozygotic twins, all aged about 18 to 29 years, made up the twin cohort. Positive isolation kits from Invitrogen were used to isolate the CD4+ and CD8+ T cell populations. The library was prepared using 5' RACE. Instrument on record: Illumina HiSeq 2000. Template switching added a universal primer binding site, and the final cDNA carried a unique molecular identifier that allowed TCR cDNA molecules to be counted accurately. Specific primers in the conserved constant-segment region were used to synthesize first-strand cDNA for the TCR alpha and beta chains. To control for contamination, every cDNA library was double barcoded, receiving both a SMART-Mk sample barcode and Illumina barcodes. Two successive PCR steps introduced TruSeq adapter sequences along with Illumina sample barcodes. TCR alpha and beta cDNA libraries were sequenced on the Illumina HiSeq platform with custom primers. In the source study's methods: Unique molecular identifiers were extracted from raw reads with MiGEC, and CDR3 positions were determined with MiXCR. For each individual, recombination models were inferred using an EM algorithm with the repgenHMM and IGoR tools. The analysis of shared clonotypes was done with the tcR package in R, with sharing normalized by the product of cloneset sizes. Out-of-frame nonproductive sequences were analyzed to study raw recombination free of thymic and clonal selection effects. Starting from the raw public reads, TCRdb applied fastp trimming at Q25, assembled clones with MiXCR and retained in-frame beta chains. Each record represents a unique CDR3 protein, reported with the most common genes and DNA among its rows. TCRdb, not the original authors, processed these V and J calls. This sample holds 500,000 or so distinct CDR3 sequences; around an eighth were observed only once. Jointly, the top ten make up about 0.94% of the sample.

These records were also assigned to another study, of yellow fever vaccine responses in identical twins. As described in the second report: According to the authors, the vaccine-induced T cell response in identical twins seemed to be partly convergent and partly specific to each individual. Focusing on identical twins, the study followed the T cell clones that responded to the vaccine, and did so with precision.

The receptor's source is a woman aged 18 to 35 in good health. The rearranged segments are TRBV4-3 and TRBJ2-7, with TRBD1 identical over 7 junction bases. The sequenced sample was CD4+ T cells sorted from blood. The CDR3 region: CASSQALGTAAYEQYF. The base sequence is TGCGCCAGCAGCCAGGCATTAGGGACAGCCGCCTACGAGCAGTACTTC.